One and the same sample provided the 19 T cell receptor beta chains below, sequenced in a study of blood T cell repertoires in COVID-19. The assay was immunoSEQ multiplex PCR, and TCRdb's table has in-frame clones only and misses some. The sample has 250,000 to 300,000 clones; roughly 85% are singletons. Sample: peripheral blood. The receptors here all came from a man aged 55 to 69 who had recovered from COVID-19.

The rearrangement joins TRBV3-1 (or the pseudogene TRBV3-2) to TRBJ1-1; TRBD1 agrees at 9 bases. V lost 3 bases, J lost 5 bases, and 4 bases stayed unmatched. Germline V gene sequence: CDR1 LGHDT, CDR2 YNNKEL (reference sequence). The CDR3 runs to 14 residues. The CDR3 is CASSQTGGRTEAFF. DNA for the CDR3: TGTGCCAGCAGCCAGACAGGGGGGAGAACTGAAGCTTTCTTT.

A single count supports this clone. This rearrangement joins TRBV6-5 to TRBJ2-7; TRBD1 matches 8 bases. From germline, CDR1 is MNHEY and CDR2 SVGAGI. The V gene end was trimmed by 6 bases and the J gene end by 7 bases; junction bases not matched to a gene: 14. This CDR3 region has 15 residues. This CDR3 reads CASSLDRGTLREQYF. The DNA for the CDR3 is TGTGCCAGCAGCCTCGACAGGGGAACCCTACGAGAGCAGTACTTC.

This clone was picked up one time. The chain employs TRBV6-1 and TRBJ1-1, with D unclear. The germline gives CDR1 MNHNS, CDR2 SASEGT. This CDR3 has 13 amino acids. Trimming took 3 bases from V and 2 from J, leaving 7 bases between them. For the CDR3, the DNA is TGTGCCAGCAGTGACCCCTATAACACTGAAGCTTTCTTT. Encoded protein: CASSDPYNTEAFF.

The genes are TRBV12-3 or TRBV12-4 and TRBJ2-1; D not certain. V dropped 3 bases and J dropped 9 bases, with 9 bases sitting between them. The CDR3 totals 12 residues. Here the CDR3 DNA reads TGTGCCAGCAGTTTTGGAAGAGGTGAGCAGTTCTTC. Amino acids: CASSFGRGEQFF.

This rearrangement joins TRBV6-1 to TRBJ2-1; a possible D gene is TRBD2 (5 bases). The germline V and J ends were trimmed by 0 bases and 13 bases, with 10 bases remaining between them. This CDR3 has 12 residues. Germline lookup yields CDR1 MNHNS and CDR2 SASEGT. Here the CDR3 reads CASSEASGKQFF. The CDR3 DNA is TGTGCCAGCAGTGAAGCATCGGGAAAACAGTTCTTC.

The V call is TRBV27, the J call TRBJ1-2, with a weak D call TRBD1 (6 bases). V lost 9 bases, J lost 4 bases, and 15 bases lay in between. Germline loops: CDR1 MNHEY, CDR2 SMNVEV (reference sequence). CDR3 length: 13 amino acids. The chain's CDR3 is CASGGQPFYGYTF. The CDR3 bases are TGTGCCAGTGGAGGACAGCCTTTCTATGGCTACACCTTC.

The gene calls are TRBV19 and TRBJ2-1; TRBD2 aligns across 9 bases. Germline trimming cut 7 bases from V and 3 bases from J; bases unmatched to any gene: 10. CDR3 length: 16 amino acids. CDR1 and CDR2 (germline): LNHDA, SQIVND (reference sequence). CDR3 nucleotide sequence: TGTGCCAGTACCCCACCAGGTAGCGGGAGCTACAATGAGCAGTTCTTC. This gives the protein CASTPPGSGSYNEQFF.

This chain uses TRBV19 with TRBJ2-7, with 7 bases lining up with TRBD2. With 4 bases clipped from V and 3 bases from J, the junction kept 15 bases outside the gene matches. Germline CDR1 and CDR2: LNHDA and SQIVND (reference sequence). The CDR3 contains 17 residues. CDR3 nucleotide sequence: TGTGCCAGTAGTAACCCCCAATTTGGCGGGAGAGGCTACGAGCAGTACTTC. Translated, it gives CASSNPQFGGRGYEQYF. The full variable domain, in which reference TRBV19 and TRBJ2-7 provide the parts outside the CDR3, is DGGITQSPKYLFRKEGQNVTLSCEQNLNHDAMYWYRQDPGQGLRLIYYSQIVNDFQKGDIAEGYSVSREKKESFPLTVTSAQKNPTAFYLCASSNPQFGGRGYEQYFGPGTRLTVT.

The chain has TRBV30 and TRBJ1-6, with unresolved D. This CDR3 is built from 14 residues. The germline V gene has CDR1 GTSNPN and CDR2 SVGIG (reference sequence). V lost 7 bases, J lost 0 bases, and 10 bases lay in between. The CDR3 nucleotides read TGTGCCTCCAGTCGGAGCTCCTATAATTCACCCCTCCACTTT. It translates to CASSRSSYNSPLHF.

The chain links TRBV5-5 to TRBJ2-1; D not resolved. Per germline, CDR1 SGHKS and CDR2 YYEKEE (reference sequence). V gave up 0 bases and J gave up 4 bases, with 11 bases separating them. The CDR3 length is 15 residues. The CDR3 region is CASSLGGTTYNEQFF. DNA for the CDR3: TGTGCCAGCAGCTTGGGAGGAACCACTTACAATGAGCAGTTCTTC.

This clone was counted a few times. The chain joins TRBV6-1 to TRBJ2-7; unclear D gene. Germline V CDR1 and CDR2: MNHNS, SASEGT. V was cut by 1 base and J by 2 bases, with 9 bases left in between. This CDR3 is built from 14 residues. Here the CDR3 reads CASSEDARAYEQYF. The CDR3 region has the DNA TGTGCCAGCAGTGAAGATGCGCGCGCCTACGAGCAGTACTTC.

The V gene is TRBV30, the J gene TRBJ1-6, with D possibly being TRBD1 (5 bases). V lost 1 base, J lost 2 bases, and 15 bases lay in between. CDR3 length: 17 residues. Germline loops: CDR1 GTSNPN, CDR2 SVGIG (reference sequence). DNA for the CDR3: TGTGCCTGGAGTGCCCGGACAAAAGAAGCCTATAATTCACCCCTCCACTTT. This codes for CAWSARTKEAYNSPLHF.

The chain employs TRBV28 and TRBJ2-1; a possible D gene is TRBD1 (6 bases). Deletions cut 5 bases from V and 8 bases from J, with 16 bases between. CDR1 is MDHEN and CDR2 is SYDVKM in the germline V gene. CDR3 length equals 14 residues. CDR3 bases: TGTGCCAGCAGTATGCCAGCCCAGGGGTATGAGCAGTTCTTC. Its protein is CASSMPAQGYEQFF.

With regard to this clone: Sequence at one end of the junction differs from germline and may be a read error. The genes are TRBV19 and TRBJ1-2; 8 bases are a match to TRBD1. Germline assignment: CDR1 LNHDA and CDR2 SQIVND (reference sequence). The CDR3 is made up of 14 amino acids. This CDR3 reads CASSIDGTGYGYIF. The DNA for the CDR3 is TGTGCCAGTAGTATAGACGGGACAGGCTATGGCTACATCTTC.

V gene TRBV7-8 combines with J gene TRBJ1-1; D is unresolved. Germline CDR1 is SGHVS and CDR2 is FQNEAQ. V was cut by 7 bases and J by 2 bases, with 14 bases left in between. CDR3 length: 14 amino acids. The CDR3 sequence is CASTRGERNTEAFF. The CDR3 region has the DNA TGTGCCAGCACCCGAGGAGAGAGAAACACTGAAGCTTTCTTT. The full variable domain, its missing parts supplied by reference TRBV7-8 and TRBJ1-1, is GAGVSQSPRYKVAKRGQDVALRCDPISGHVSLFWYQQALGQGPEFLTYFQNEAQLDKSGLPSDRFFAERPEGSVSTLKIQRTQQEDSAVYLCASTRGERNTEAFFGQGTRLTVV.

This rearrangement joins TRBV19 to TRBJ2-5, with TRBD2 identical over 11 bases. Trimming removed 4 bases from V and 3 bases from J; junction bases left unmatched: 4. The germline gives CDR1 LNHDA, CDR2 SQIVND (reference sequence). The CDR3 is 15 residues long. The CDR3, as DNA: TGTGCCAGTAGTACCCCGACTAGCGGGAAAGAGACCCAGTACTTC. It translates to CASSTPTSGKETQYF.

The gene calls are TRBV7-2 and TRBJ2-1; D unclear. Germline values: CDR1 SGHTA, CDR2 FQGNSA. The V end was cut by 1 base, the J end by 10 bases, with 11 bases between. CDR3 size: 13 residues. The CDR3 nucleotides read TGTGCCAGCAGCTTAGTGCAGCGATCAGAGCAGTTCTTC. Encoded protein: CASSLVQRSEQFF. Together with reference TRBV7-2 and TRBJ2-1, the CDR3 gives the full variable domain: GAGVSQSPSNKVTEKGKDVELRCDPISGHTALYWYRQSLGQGLEFLIYFQGNSAPDKSGLPSDRFSAERTGGSVSTLTIQRTQQEDSAVYLCASSLVQRSEQFFGPGTRLTVL.

This chain links TRBV9 with TRBJ1-2, with D possibly being TRBD1 (6 bases). Trimming cost V 3 bases and J 6 bases, with 15 bases left between them. Germline CDR1 reads SGDLS; CDR2 reads YYNGEE. The CDR3 covers 14 residues. The CDR3 DNA reads TGTGCCAGCAGCGCAATGACAGGCCCTAATGGCTACACCTTC. As protein: CASSAMTGPNGYTF.

The J gene is TRBJ1-1, the V gene TRBV19; D ambiguous. The CDR3 runs 12 residues. From germline, CDR1 is LNHDA and CDR2 SQIVND (reference sequence). V was cut by 5 bases and J by 5 bases, with 9 bases left in between. The CDR3 loop reads CASSFSGTEAFF. CDR3 nucleotides: TGTGCCAGTAGTTTCTCGGGAACTGAAGCTTTCTTT.